These 5 T cell receptor beta chains came from one sample sequenced in a study of metastatic and nonmetastatic thyroid tumors. TCRdb reassembled clones from the PCR reads with MiXCR. The profile shows over 45,000 clones, about 20% of them singletons. Treatment of any kind had been given to no patient before thyroid surgery. The specimen was blood. These receptors were taken from a male donor with papillary thyroid cancer or a benign thyroid nodule (not recorded which). Some clones in this sample may be carry-over from other donors' samples.

This clone was counted at least ten times. The rearrangement uses TRBV4-1 and TRBJ2-7, with D unclear. The CDR3 has 13 residues. Germline V CDR1 and CDR2: MGHRA, YSYEKL. V was clipped by 1 base and J by 6 bases, with 10 bases between them. The CDR3 DNA sequence: TGCGCCAGCAGCCAAGGTAGAGAGTTCGAGCAGTACTTC. Its translation is CASSQGREFEQYF.

At least ten counts were recorded for this clone. CDR3 residues: CASSFAQDKTQYF. As DNA, the CDR3 is TGTGCCAGCAGTTTCGCTCAGGACAAGACCCAGTACTTC. J is TRBJ2-5 and V is TRBV27; possible D gene TRBD1, 5 bases. Germline V CDR1 and CDR2: MNHEY, SMNVEV (reference sequence). The V and J ends lost 3 bases and 6 bases respectively, with 11 bases between them. The CDR3 totals 13 residues.

This clone was seen a few times. As the CDR3 is not closed by the conserved phenylalanine or tryptophan, this likely results from a read error. This chain links TRBV12-3 or TRBV12-4 with TRBJ1-2, with a weak D call TRBD1 (6 bases). V gave up 3 bases and J gave up 8 bases, with 16 bases separating them. This CDR3 has 14 amino acids. The CDR3 region is CASSLVEGVAGYTY. The CDR3 DNA reads as TGTGCCAGCAGTTTGGTTGAGGGGGTTGCGGGCTACACCTAC.

This clone was counted ten times or more. The rearrangement links TRBV27 to TRBJ2-7; 8 bases agree with TRBD1. Germline values: CDR1 MNHEY, CDR2 SMNVEV (reference sequence). The CDR3 contains 15 residues. V trimming: 6 bases; J trimming: 5 bases; junction bases outside the gene matches: 12. This chain's CDR3 is CASSYLAGGTHEQYF. The CDR3 DNA reads TGTGCCAGCAGCTACCTGGCAGGGGGCACGCACGAGCAGTACTTC.

This clone was counted at least ten times. J is TRBJ1-2 and V is TRBV7-9; D is perhaps TRBD1 (5 bases). The CDR3 has 16 residues. Per germline, CDR1 SEHNR and CDR2 FQNEAQ (reference sequence). V lost 0 bases and J 0 bases, leaving 11 bases between the germline ends. CDR3 sequence: CASSLALQDTNYGYTF. The CDR3, as DNA: TGTGCCAGCAGCTTAGCGCTACAGGACACTAACTATGGCTACACCTTC.